A few counts support the clone carrying this TCR beta chain. After removal of 4 bases from V and 5 bases from J, the junction contained 7 bases not matched to a gene. Germline CDR1 and CDR2: SQVTM and ANQGSEA. The CDR3 is 14 amino acids. After isolation, RNA underwent reverse transcription to generate cDNA as the sequencing template. Clones were sequenced by immunoSEQ multiplex PCR, and TCRdb holds only the in-frame ones, with some missing. This sample has roughly 200,000 clones, with about 55% found just once. The data are from a study of CD8+ T cells in alopecia areata. On the study more broadly: Treatment of the treated patients consisted of oral tofacitinib, 5 to 10 mg twice daily.

Described treatment: oral pan-JAK inhibitor, 5-10 mg twice daily. Individuals with alopecia areata gave both lesional scalp punch biopsies and peripheral blood for collection. The chain couples TRBV29-1 to TRBJ2-1; 8 bases map to TRBD2. The sample in question was CD8+ T cells sorted from blood, obtained at week 24, from a patient treated with tofacitinib. The TCR was taken from a human donor with alopecia areata. The CDR3 reads CSVVTPGLDNEQFF. As DNA, the CDR3 is TGCAGCGTTGTAACACCGGGACTAGACAATGAGCAGTTCTTC.